This T cell receptor (beta chain) stems from a study of post-analysis software for immune sequencing data. The overall study: Several disease courses (relapsing-remitting, secondary progressive and progressive-relapsing) of multiple sclerosis were included. Overall study results and limits: Those samples that were prepared in the same batch co-clustered strongly by F measure. TRBV5-6, TRBV5-1 and TRBV20-1 were among roughly 5 TRBV segments more frequent in patients than controls.

Prepared TCR beta cDNA libraries contained unique molecular identifiers. One entry per CDR3 protein, called by TCRdb with MiXCR from the PCR reads. The table lists roughly 180,000 distinct CDR3 sequences, around 30% of them singletons. With regard to this clonotype: Its antigen is still unknown.

V lost 3 bases, J lost 6 bases, and 8 bases stayed unmatched. The CDR3 runs to 15 residues. Germline V gives CDR1 SGHTA, CDR2 FQGNSA. This sequence originates from a girl aged 5-17 years with multiple sclerosis. Sample: blood. The chain combines TRBV7-2 with TRBJ2-7; TRBD2 agrees at 10 bases. CDR3 sequence (DNA): TGTGCCAGCAGCTTTCGGATAGCGGGGGGCTCCGAGCAGTACTTC. Translating gives CASSFRIAGGSEQYF.